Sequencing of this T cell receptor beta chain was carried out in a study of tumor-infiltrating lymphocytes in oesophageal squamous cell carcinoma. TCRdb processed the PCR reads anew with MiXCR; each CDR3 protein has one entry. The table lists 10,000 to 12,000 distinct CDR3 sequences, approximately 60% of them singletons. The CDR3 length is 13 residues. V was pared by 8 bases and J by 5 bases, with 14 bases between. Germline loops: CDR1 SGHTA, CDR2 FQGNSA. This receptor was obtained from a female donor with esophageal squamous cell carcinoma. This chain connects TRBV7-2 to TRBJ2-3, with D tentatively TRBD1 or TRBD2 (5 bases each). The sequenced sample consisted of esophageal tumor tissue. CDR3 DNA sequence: TGTGCCAGCCGAAGCGGTGGGGGAGATACGCAGTATTTT. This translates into CASRSGGGDTQYF.